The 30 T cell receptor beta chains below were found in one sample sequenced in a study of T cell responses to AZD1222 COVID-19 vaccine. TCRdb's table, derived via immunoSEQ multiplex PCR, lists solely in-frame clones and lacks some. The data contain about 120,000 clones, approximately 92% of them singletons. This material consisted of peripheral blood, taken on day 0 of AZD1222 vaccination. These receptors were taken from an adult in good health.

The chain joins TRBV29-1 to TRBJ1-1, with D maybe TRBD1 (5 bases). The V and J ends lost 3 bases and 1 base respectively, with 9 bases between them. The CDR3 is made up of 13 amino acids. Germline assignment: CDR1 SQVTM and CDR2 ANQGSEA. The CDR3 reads CSVDEGPNTEAFF. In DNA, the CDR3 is TGCAGCGTTGATGAGGGACCGAACACTGAAGCTTTCTTT.

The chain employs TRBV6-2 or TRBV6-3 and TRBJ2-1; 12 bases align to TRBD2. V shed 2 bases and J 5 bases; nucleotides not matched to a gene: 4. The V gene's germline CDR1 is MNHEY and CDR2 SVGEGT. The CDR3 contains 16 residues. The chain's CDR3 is CASSYATSGGHNEQFF. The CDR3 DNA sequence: TGTGCCAGCAGTTACGCCACTAGCGGGGGGCACAATGAGCAGTTCTTC.

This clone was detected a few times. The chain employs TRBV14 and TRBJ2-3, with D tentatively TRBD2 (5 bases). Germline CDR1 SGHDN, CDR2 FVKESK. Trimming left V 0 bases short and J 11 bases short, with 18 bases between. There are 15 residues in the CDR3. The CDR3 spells CASSQDPPTRGQQYF. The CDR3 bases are TGTGCCAGCAGCCAAGATCCGCCAACTCGCGGGCAGCAGTATTTT.

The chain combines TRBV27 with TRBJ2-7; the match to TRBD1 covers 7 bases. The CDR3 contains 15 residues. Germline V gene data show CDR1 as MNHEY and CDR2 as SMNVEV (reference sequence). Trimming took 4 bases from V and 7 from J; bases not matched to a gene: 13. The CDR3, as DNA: TGTGCCAGCAGTTCTTTACAGGGGCCGGTTACGGAGCAGTACTTC. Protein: CASSSLQGPVTEQYF.

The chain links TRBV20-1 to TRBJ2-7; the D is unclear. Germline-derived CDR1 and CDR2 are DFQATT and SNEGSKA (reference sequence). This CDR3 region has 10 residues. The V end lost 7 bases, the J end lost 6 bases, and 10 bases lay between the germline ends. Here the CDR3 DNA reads TGCAGTGTTCTAGGAAGCGAGCAGTACTTC. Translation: CSVLGSEQYF.

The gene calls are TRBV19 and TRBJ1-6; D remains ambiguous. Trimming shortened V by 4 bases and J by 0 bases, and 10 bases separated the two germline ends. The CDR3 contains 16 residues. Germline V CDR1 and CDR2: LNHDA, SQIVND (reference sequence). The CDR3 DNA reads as TGTGCCAGTAGTAACCTCCAGAGCTCCTATAATTCACCCCTCCACTTT. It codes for CASSNLQSSYNSPLHF.

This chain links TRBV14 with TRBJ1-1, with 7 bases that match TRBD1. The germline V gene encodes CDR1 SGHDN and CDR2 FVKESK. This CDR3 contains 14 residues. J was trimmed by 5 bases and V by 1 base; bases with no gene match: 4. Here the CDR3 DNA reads TGTGCCAGCAGCCAAGTCAACAGGGGAACTGAAGCTTTCTTT. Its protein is CASSQVNRGTEAFF.

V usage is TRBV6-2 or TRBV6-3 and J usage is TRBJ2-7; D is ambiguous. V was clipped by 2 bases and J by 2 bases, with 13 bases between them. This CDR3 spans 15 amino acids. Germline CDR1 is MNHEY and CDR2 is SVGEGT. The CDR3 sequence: CASSYPTHDTYEQYF. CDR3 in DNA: TGTGCCAGCAGTTACCCGACGCATGACACCTACGAGCAGTACTTC.

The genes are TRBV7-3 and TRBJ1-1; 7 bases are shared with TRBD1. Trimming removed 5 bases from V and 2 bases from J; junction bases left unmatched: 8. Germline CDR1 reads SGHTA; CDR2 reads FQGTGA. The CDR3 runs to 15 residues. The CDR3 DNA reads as TGTGCCAGCAGCACAACAGGGGCCGCAAACACTGAAGCTTTCTTT. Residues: CASSTTGAANTEAFF.

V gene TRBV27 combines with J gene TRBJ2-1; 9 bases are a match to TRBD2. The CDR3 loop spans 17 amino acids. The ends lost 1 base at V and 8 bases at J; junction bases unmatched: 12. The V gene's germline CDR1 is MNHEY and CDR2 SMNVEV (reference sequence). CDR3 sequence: CASSLYTPSGTSHEQFF. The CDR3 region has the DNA TGTGCCAGCAGTTTATATACCCCATCCGGGACTAGCCATGAGCAGTTCTTC.

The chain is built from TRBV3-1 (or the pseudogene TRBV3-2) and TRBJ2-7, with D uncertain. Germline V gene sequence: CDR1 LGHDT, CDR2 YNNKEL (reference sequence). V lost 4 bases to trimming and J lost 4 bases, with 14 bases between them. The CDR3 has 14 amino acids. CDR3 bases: TGTGCCAGCAGCCCCGGACCGATCGGTTACGAGCAGTACTTC. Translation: CASSPGPIGYEQYF.

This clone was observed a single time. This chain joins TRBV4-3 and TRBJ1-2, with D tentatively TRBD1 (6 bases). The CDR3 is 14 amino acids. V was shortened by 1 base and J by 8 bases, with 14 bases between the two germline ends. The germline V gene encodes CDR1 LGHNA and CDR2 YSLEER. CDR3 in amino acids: CASSQGVGGRGYTF. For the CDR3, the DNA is TGCGCCAGCAGCCAAGGGGTCGGGGGCCGGGGCTACACCTTC.

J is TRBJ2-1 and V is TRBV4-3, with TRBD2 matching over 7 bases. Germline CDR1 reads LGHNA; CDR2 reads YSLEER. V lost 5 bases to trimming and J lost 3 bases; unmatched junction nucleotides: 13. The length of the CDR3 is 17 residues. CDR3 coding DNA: TGCGCCAGCAGCGAAAGGTCGGCTAGCGGTGTCTACAATGAGCAGTTCTTC. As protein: CASSERSASGVYNEQFF.

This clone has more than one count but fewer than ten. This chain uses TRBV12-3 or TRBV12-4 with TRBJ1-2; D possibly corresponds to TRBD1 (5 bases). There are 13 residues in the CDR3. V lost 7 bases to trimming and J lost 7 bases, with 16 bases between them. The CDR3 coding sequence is TGTGCCAGCACCGCGGGGGGAAAAGGTGGCTACACCTTC. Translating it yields CASTAGGKGGYTF.

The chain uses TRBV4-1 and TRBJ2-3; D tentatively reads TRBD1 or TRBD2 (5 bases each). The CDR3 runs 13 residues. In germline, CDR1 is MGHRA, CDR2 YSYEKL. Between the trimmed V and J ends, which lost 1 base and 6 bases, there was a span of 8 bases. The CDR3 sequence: CASSQGGEDTQYF. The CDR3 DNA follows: TGCGCCAGCAGCCAAGGAGGGGAGGATACGCAGTATTTT.

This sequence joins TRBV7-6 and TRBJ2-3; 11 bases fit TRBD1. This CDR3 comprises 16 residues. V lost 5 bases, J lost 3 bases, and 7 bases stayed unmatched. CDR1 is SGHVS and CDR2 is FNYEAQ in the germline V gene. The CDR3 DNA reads TGTGCCAGCAGCGGGGAGGGACAGGGGGTTACAGATACGCAGTATTTT. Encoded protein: CASSGEGQGVTDTQYF.

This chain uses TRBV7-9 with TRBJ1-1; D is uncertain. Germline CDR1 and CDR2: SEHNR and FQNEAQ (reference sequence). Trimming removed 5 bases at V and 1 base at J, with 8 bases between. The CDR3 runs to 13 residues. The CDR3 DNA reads TGTGCCAGCAGCGGGCAGGCGAACACTGAAGCTTTCTTT. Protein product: CASSGQANTEAFF. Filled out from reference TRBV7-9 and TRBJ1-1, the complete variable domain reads DTGVSQNPRHKITKRGQNVTFRCDPISEHNRLYWYRQTLGQGPEFLTYFQNEAQLEKSRLLSDRFSAERPKGSFSTLEIQRTEQGDSAMYLCASSGQANTEAFFGQGTRLTVV.

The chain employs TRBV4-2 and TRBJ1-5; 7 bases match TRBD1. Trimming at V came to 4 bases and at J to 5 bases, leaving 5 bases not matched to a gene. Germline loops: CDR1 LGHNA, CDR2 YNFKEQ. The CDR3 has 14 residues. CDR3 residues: CASSRDRVDQPQHF. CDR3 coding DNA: TGTGCCAGCAGCCGCGACAGGGTCGATCAGCCCCAGCATTTT.

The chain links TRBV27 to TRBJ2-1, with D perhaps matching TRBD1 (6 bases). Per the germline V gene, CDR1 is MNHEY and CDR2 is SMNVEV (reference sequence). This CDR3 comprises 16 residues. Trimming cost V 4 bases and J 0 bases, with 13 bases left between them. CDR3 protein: CASSSPLQGSYNEQFF. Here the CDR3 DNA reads TGTGCCAGCAGTTCGCCATTACAGGGCTCCTACAATGAGCAGTTCTTC.

In DNA, the CDR3 is TGCGCCAGCAGCTTGGAGATGCATGAGCAGTTCTTC. Encoded protein: CASSLEMHEQFF. V is TRBV5-1 and J is TRBJ2-1; no reliable D call. The germline CDR1 and CDR2 sequences are SGHRS and YFSETQ. CDR3 length: 12 amino acids. The V end lost 0 bases, the J end lost 8 bases, and 6 bases lay between the germline ends.

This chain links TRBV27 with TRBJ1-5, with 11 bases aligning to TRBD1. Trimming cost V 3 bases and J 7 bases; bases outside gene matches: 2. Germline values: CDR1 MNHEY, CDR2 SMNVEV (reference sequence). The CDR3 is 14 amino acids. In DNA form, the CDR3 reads TGTGCCAGCAGTTTCGGACAGGGGGCACAGCCCCAGCATTTT. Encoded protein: CASSFGQGAQPQHF.

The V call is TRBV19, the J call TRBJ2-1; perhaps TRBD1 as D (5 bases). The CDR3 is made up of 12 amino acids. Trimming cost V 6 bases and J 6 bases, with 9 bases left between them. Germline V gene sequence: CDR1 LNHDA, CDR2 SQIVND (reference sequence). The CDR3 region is CASSRDSNEQFF. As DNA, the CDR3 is TGTGCCAGTAGCCGCGACAGCAATGAGCAGTTCTTC.

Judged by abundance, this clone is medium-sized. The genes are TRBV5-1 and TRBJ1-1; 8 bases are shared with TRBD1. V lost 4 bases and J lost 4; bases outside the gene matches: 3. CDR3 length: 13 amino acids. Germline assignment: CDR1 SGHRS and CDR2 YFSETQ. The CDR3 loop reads CASSDRGGTEAFF. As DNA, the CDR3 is TGCGCCAGCAGCGACAGGGGAGGCACTGAAGCTTTCTTT.

The CDR3 is CATSGQTYEQYF. As DNA, the CDR3 is TGTGCCACCTCGGGACAGACCTACGAGCAGTACTTC. This chain links TRBV15 with TRBJ2-7; 7 bases are shared with TRBD1. The CDR3 is made up of 12 amino acids. The V gene end was trimmed by 8 bases and the J gene end by 2 bases; junction bases not matched to a gene: 3. The germline gives CDR1 LNHNV, CDR2 YYDKDF (reference sequence).

This CDR3 is CASSLGTRGTQYF. In nucleotides, the CDR3 is TGTGCCAGCAGCCTAGGGACAAGGGGGACCCAGTACTTC. V is TRBV7-7 and J is TRBJ2-5, with D maybe TRBD1 (6 bases). The CDR3 runs 13 residues. V was cut by 5 bases and J by 7 bases, with 14 bases left in between. Germline V CDR1 and CDR2: SSHAT, FNYEAQ (reference sequence).

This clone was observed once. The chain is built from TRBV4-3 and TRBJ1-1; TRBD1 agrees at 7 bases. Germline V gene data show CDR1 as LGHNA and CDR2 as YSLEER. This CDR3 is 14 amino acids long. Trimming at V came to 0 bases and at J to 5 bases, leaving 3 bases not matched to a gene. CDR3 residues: CASSQDEQGTEAFF. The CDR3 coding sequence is TGCGCCAGCAGCCAAGATGAACAGGGGACTGAAGCTTTCTTT.

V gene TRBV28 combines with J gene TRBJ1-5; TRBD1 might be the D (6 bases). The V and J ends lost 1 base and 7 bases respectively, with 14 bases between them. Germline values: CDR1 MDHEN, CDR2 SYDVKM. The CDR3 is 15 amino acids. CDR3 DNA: TGTGCCAGCAGTTTATTCGGCAGGGGATCCCAGCCCCAGCATTTT. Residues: CASSLFGRGSQPQHF.

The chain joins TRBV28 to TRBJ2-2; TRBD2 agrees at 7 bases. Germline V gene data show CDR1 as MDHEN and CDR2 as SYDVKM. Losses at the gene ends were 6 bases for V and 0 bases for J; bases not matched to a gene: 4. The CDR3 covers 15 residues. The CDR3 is CASSPGTTNTGELFF. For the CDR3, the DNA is TGTGCCAGCAGCCCCGGGACTACGAACACCGGGGAGCTGTTTTTT.

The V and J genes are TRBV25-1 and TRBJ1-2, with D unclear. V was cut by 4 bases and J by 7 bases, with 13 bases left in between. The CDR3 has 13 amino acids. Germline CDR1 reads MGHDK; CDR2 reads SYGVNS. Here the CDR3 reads CASSGSMTAGYTF. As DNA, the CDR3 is TGTGCCAGCAGTGGGAGCATGACGGCTGGCTACACCTTC.

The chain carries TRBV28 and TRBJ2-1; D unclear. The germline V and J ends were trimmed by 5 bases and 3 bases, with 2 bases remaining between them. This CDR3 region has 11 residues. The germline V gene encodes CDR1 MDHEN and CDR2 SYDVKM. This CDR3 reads CASSLYNEQFF. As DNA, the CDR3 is TGTGCCAGCAGTCTCTACAATGAGCAGTTCTTC.